These 31 T cell receptor beta chains came from one sample sequenced in a study of blood T cell repertoires in COVID-19. TCRdb's copy holds only in-frame clones and misses some; the assay was immunoSEQ multiplex PCR. Of roughly 180,000 clones listed, approximately 91% are singletons. The sequenced material came from peripheral blood. The receptors here all came from a man aged 65-85 years with active or convalescent COVID-19.

The CDR3 reads CASSPDLSGQTYNEQFF. Written as DNA, the CDR3 is TGTGCCAGCTCACCCGACCTTAGCGGCCAAACCTACAATGAGCAGTTCTTC. This sequence joins TRBV18 and TRBJ2-1; possibly TRBD2 for D (6 bases). Between the trimmed V and J ends, which lost 3 bases and 2 bases, there was a span of 17 bases. Germline V lookup: CDR1 KGHSH, CDR2 LQKENI. This CDR3 has 17 amino acids.

This chain links TRBV28 with TRBJ2-1; TRBD2 matches 12 bases. The CDR3 is made up of 18 amino acids. CDR1 MDHEN and CDR2 SYDVKM come from the germline V gene. V trimming: 1 base; J trimming: 8 bases; junction bases outside the gene matches: 12. This chain's CDR3 is CASSLFKASGRARDEQFF. The CDR3 DNA reads as TGTGCCAGCAGTTTATTTAAGGCTAGCGGGAGGGCCAGGGATGAGCAGTTCTTC.

The sample holds one count of this clone. The chain recombines TRBV28 with TRBJ2-5; perhaps TRBD2 as D (6 bases). V lost 5 bases, J lost 2 bases, and 15 bases lay in between. The CDR3 covers 15 residues. Per germline, CDR1 MDHEN and CDR2 SYDVKM. The CDR3 sequence: CASSPPGGVQETQYF. CDR3 DNA sequence: TGTGCCAGCAGTCCTCCAGGCGGGGTTCAAGAGACCCAGTACTTC.

This chain uses TRBV4-1 with TRBJ1-2, with D tentatively TRBD1 (5 bases). This CDR3 has 14 amino acids. Per germline, CDR1 MGHRA and CDR2 YSYEKL. Trimming left V 4 bases short and J 8 bases short, with 17 bases between. The CDR3 region has the DNA TGCGCCAGCAGCCCCCCAGGGAGGTCTTGGGGCTACACCTTC. Its protein product is CASSPPGRSWGYTF.

The chain has TRBV7-6 and TRBJ2-5; 15 nucleotides align to TRBD2. The CDR3 sequence is 17 residues long. V lost 4 bases to trimming and J lost 5 bases; unmatched junction nucleotides: 8. Germline CDR1 reads SGHVS; CDR2 reads FNYEAQ. CDR3 sequence: CASSSWTSGGAMETQYF. CDR3 coding DNA: TGTGCCAGCAGCTCCTGGACTAGCGGGGGGGCCATGGAGACCCAGTACTTC.

The J gene is TRBJ2-7, the V gene TRBV29-1; D remains unclear. V lost 2 bases and J lost 4, with 9 bases in between. There are 12 residues in the CDR3. Per the germline V gene, CDR1 is SQVTM and CDR2 is ANQGSEA. Written as DNA, the CDR3 is TGCAGCGTTGAATCTGGCCAATACGAGCAGTACTTC. Translation: CSVESGQYEQYF.

The gene calls are TRBV13 and TRBJ2-3; 8 bases match TRBD2. Germline-derived CDR1 and CDR2 are PRHDT and FYEKMQ (reference sequence). V lost 4 bases, J lost 5 bases, and 2 bases stayed unmatched. The CDR3 spans 13 residues. DNA of the CDR3: TGTGCCAGCAGCTCCCGGGGGGGAGATACGCAGTATTTT. This codes for CASSSRGGDTQYF.

The chain employs TRBV6-1 and TRBJ2-5, with 9 bases aligning to TRBD2. The CDR3 sequence is 16 residues long. Germline CDR1 MNHNS, CDR2 SASEGT. V was clipped by 4 bases and J by 6 bases; unmatched bases: 12. The CDR3 bases are TGTGCCAGCAGTGCAATCGAGCGGGGGGCCACGAAGACCCAGTACTTC. Amino acid sequence: CASSAIERGATKTQYF.

This sequence joins TRBV28 and TRBJ1-2, with TRBD1 identical over 9 bases. The V gene end was trimmed by 3 bases and the J gene end by 6 bases; junction bases not matched to a gene: 11. Germline CDR1 is MDHEN and CDR2 is SYDVKM. The length of the CDR3 is 16 residues. The CDR3 is CASSLRVNRGLNGYTF. CDR3 DNA: TGTGCCAGCAGTTTGCGAGTAAACAGGGGGCTAAATGGCTACACCTTC.

The gene calls are TRBV27 and TRBJ2-7, with TRBD1 identical over 7 bases. The ends lost 3 bases at V and 3 bases at J; junction bases unmatched: 8. This CDR3 has 15 amino acids. Germline loops: CDR1 MNHEY, CDR2 SMNVEV (reference sequence). CDR3 DNA: TGTGCCAGCAGTTTTGGTCAGGGACAGATCTACGAGCAGTACTTC. Amino acid sequence: CASSFGQGQIYEQYF.

As DNA, the CDR3 is TGTGCCAGCAGCTTAGGGACAGGCCCCATTAATGAAAAACTGTTTTTT. It codes for CASSLGTGPINEKLFF. The chain is built from TRBV11-2 and TRBJ1-4, with 7 bases fitting TRBD1. The J segment lost 4 bases and the V segment lost 1 base, leaving 6 bases of the junction unmatched. The germline gives CDR1 SGHAT, CDR2 FQNNGV. CDR3 length: 16 amino acids.

This clone was counted between two and nine times. The chain uses TRBV7-9 and TRBJ2-7; 7 bases are a match to TRBD2. Germline V lookup: CDR1 SEHNR, CDR2 FQNEAQ (reference sequence). Germline trimming cut 6 bases from V and 0 bases from J; bases unmatched to any gene: 8. CDR3 size: 15 residues. The CDR3 loop is CASSHGGISSYEQYF. The CDR3 DNA is TGTGCCAGCAGTCACGGGGGGATCAGCTCCTACGAGCAGTACTTC. Drawing the rest from reference TRBV7-9 and TRBJ2-7, the complete variable domain is DTGVSQNPRHKITKRGQNVTFRCDPISEHNRLYWYRQTLGQGPEFLTYFQNEAQLEKSRLLSDRFSAERPKGSFSTLEIQRTEQGDSAMYLCASSHGGISSYEQYFGPGTRLTVT.

V is TRBV7-9 and J is TRBJ2-1, with D unresolved. Between the trimmed V and J ends, which lost 0 bases and 4 bases, there was a span of 7 bases. The germline CDR1 and CDR2 sequences are SEHNR and FQNEAQ (reference sequence). CDR3 length equals 14 residues. The DNA for the CDR3 is TGTGCCAGCAGCTTAGCTGGCAGTTACAATGAGCAGTTCTTC. It translates to CASSLAGSYNEQFF.

The chain employs TRBV25-1 and TRBJ2-7; 12 nucleotides match TRBD2. Trimming took 8 bases from V and 4 from J; bases not matched to a gene: 3. There are 13 residues in the CDR3. Germline CDR1 reads MGHDK; CDR2 reads SYGVNS. CDR3 amino acids: CASRTSGGYEQYF. Here the CDR3 DNA reads TGTGCCAGCCGAACTAGCGGGGGGTACGAGCAGTACTTC.

The table lists this clone with a count of one. The chain is built from TRBV30 and TRBJ2-7; possibly TRBD1 for D (6 bases). There are 15 residues in the CDR3. V lost 5 bases and J 3 bases, leaving 20 bases between the germline ends. Germline loops: CDR1 GTSNPN, CDR2 SVGIG (reference sequence). The CDR3 DNA reads as TGTGCCTGGGGGGCCGGGCAGGGGATTATCTACGAGCAGTACTTC. Protein sequence: CAWGAGQGIIYEQYF.

The V call is TRBV9, the J call TRBJ2-3; 8 bases are a match to TRBD1. Per the germline V gene, CDR1 is SGDLS and CDR2 is YYNGEE. After removal of 7 bases from V and 0 bases from J, the junction contained 4 bases not matched to a gene. The CDR3 totals 14 residues. CDR3 nucleotide sequence: TGTGCCAGCGGACAGGGAACTAGCACAGATACGCAGTATTTT. It is translated as CASGQGTSTDTQYF.

V usage is TRBV3-1 (or the pseudogene TRBV3-2) and J usage is TRBJ1-6; weak D call: TRBD1 (6 bases). Trimming took off 3 bases at V and 9 bases at J, with 12 bases between the two ends. This CDR3 is built from 14 residues. Per the germline V gene, CDR1 is LGHDT and CDR2 is YNNKEL (reference sequence). The CDR3 region has the DNA TGTGCCAGCAGCCACGGACAGTCCCGTTCACCCCTCCACTTT. Residues: CASSHGQSRSPLHF.

The rearrangement joins TRBV7-2 to TRBJ2-7, with 12 bases fitting TRBD1. Germline V gene data show CDR1 as SGHTA and CDR2 as FQGNSA. The CDR3 is 14 amino acids. After removal of 5 bases from V and 7 bases from J, the junction contained 6 bases not matched to a gene. CDR3 bases: TGTGCCAGCAGCCGGGACAGGGGGCGGTGGGAGCAGTACTTC. Protein: CASSRDRGRWEQYF. Filled out from reference TRBV7-2 and TRBJ2-7, the complete variable domain reads GAGVSQSPSNKVTEKGKDVELRCDPISGHTALYWYRQSLGQGLEFLIYFQGNSAPDKSGLPSDRFSAERTGGSVSTLTIQRTQQEDSAVYLCASSRDRGRWEQYFGPGTRLTVT.

This clone came up a few times. This chain uses TRBV7-8 with TRBJ1-4; 7 nucleotides align to TRBD1. Germline V gives CDR1 SGHVS, CDR2 FQNEAQ. This CDR3 comprises 15 residues. V shed 5 bases, J shed 2 bases, and the junction held 5 bases outside the gene matches. CDR3 nucleotide sequence: TGTGCCAGCAGCCAGGGGGGGGCGACTAATGAAAAACTGTTTTTT. Protein: CASSQGGATNEKLFF.

The V and J genes are TRBV5-6 and TRBJ2-1; 14 bases map to TRBD2. The CDR3 consists of 16 residues. Germline loops: CDR1 SGHDT, CDR2 YYEEEE. V was pared by 4 bases and J by 8 bases, with 8 bases of the junction left unmatched. The CDR3 DNA reads as TGTGCCAGCAGCGTGACTAGCGGGAGGGCCCTCGATGAGCAGTTCTTC. It is translated as CASSVTSGRALDEQFF.

The gene calls are TRBV18 and TRBJ1-2, with no clear D. Trimming took off 0 bases at V and 2 bases at J, with 7 bases between the two ends. This CDR3 has 14 residues. Germline CDR1 is KGHSH and CDR2 is LQKENI. CDR3: CASSPPRRNYGYTF. The CDR3 DNA sequence: TGTGCCAGCTCACCACCGAGGAGAAACTATGGCTACACCTTC.

V gene TRBV28 combines with J gene TRBJ2-3, with no clear D. The CDR3 totals 15 residues. V lost 4 bases to trimming and J lost 0 bases, with 11 bases between them. Germline V gives CDR1 MDHEN, CDR2 SYDVKM. The CDR3: CASSSVRSSTDTQYF. The CDR3 region has the DNA TGTGCCAGCAGTTCTGTTCGGTCTAGCACAGATACGCAGTATTTT.

The chain links TRBV18 to TRBJ1-4; possible D gene TRBD1, 6 bases. This CDR3 has 15 residues. Deletions cut 3 bases from V and 4 bases from J, with 12 bases between. CDR1 is KGHSH and CDR2 is LQKENI in the germline V gene. The CDR3 here is CASSPHREGNEKLFF. CDR3 DNA sequence: TGTGCCAGCTCACCCCACAGGGAGGGTAATGAAAAACTGTTTTTT.

The V call is TRBV3-1 (or the pseudogene TRBV3-2), the J call TRBJ1-3, with unresolved D. V dropped 1 base and J dropped 8 bases, with 18 bases sitting between them. The CDR3 totals 16 residues. Looked up from germline, CDR1 is LGHDT and CDR2 is YNNKEL (reference sequence). The chain's CDR3 is CASSQASSVSGDTIYF. CDR3 DNA: TGTGCCAGCAGCCAAGCGAGTTCGGTAAGCGGCGACACCATATATTTT.

The CDR3 region is CAASAGLVVVQPQHF. CDR3 bases: TGTGCCGCCTCCGCAGGGTTGGTTGTTGTTCAGCCCCAGCATTTT. The gene calls are TRBV19 and TRBJ1-5; D may be TRBD1 (5 bases). This CDR3 has 15 residues. The germline V and J ends were trimmed by 11 bases and 6 bases, with 23 bases remaining between them. CDR1 and CDR2 from the germline V gene are LNHDA and SQIVND (reference sequence). The whole variable domain, remainder taken from reference TRBV19 and TRBJ1-5, is DGGITQSPKYLFRKEGQNVTLSCEQNLNHDAMYWYRQDPGQGLRLIYYSQIVNDFQKGDIAEGYSVSREKKESFPLTVTSAQKNPTAFYLCAASAGLVVVQPQHFGDGTRLSIL.

This clone was counted once. This chain links TRBV7-2 with TRBJ2-3; D is uncertain. Germline-derived CDR1 and CDR2 are SGHTA and FQGNSA. Trimming removed 5 bases from V and 7 bases from J, with 7 bases in between. CDR3 length: 11 amino acids. CDR3: CASSRVNTQYF. In DNA form, the CDR3 reads TGTGCCAGCAGCCGGGTTAATACGCAGTATTTT. Full variable domain (missing parts from reference TRBV7-2 and TRBJ2-3): GAGVSQSPSNKVTEKGKDVELRCDPISGHTALYWYRQSLGQGLEFLIYFQGNSAPDKSGLPSDRFSAERTGGSVSTLTIQRTQQEDSAVYLCASSRVNTQYFGPGTRLTVL.

The chain uses TRBV10-1 and TRBJ2-2; tentatively, D is TRBD2 (5 bases). The V gene lost 2 bases and the J gene lost 3 bases, with 16 bases spanning the gap. This CDR3 region has 17 residues. Germline V lookup: CDR1 WNHNN, CDR2 SYGVQD (reference sequence). In nucleotides, the CDR3 is TGCGCCAGCAGTGAGGACCGACTTACTAGTCACACCGGGGAGCTGTTTTTT. Translating it yields CASSEDRLTSHTGELFF.

The chain recombines TRBV7-2 with TRBJ1-2; 9 bases agree with TRBD1. V lost 3 bases and J lost 6; bases outside the gene matches: 8. The CDR3 spans 15 residues. Germline assignment: CDR1 SGHTA and CDR2 FQGNSA. The CDR3: CASSFYGTGWNGYTF. CDR3 in DNA: TGTGCCAGCAGCTTTTACGGGACAGGGTGGAATGGCTACACCTTC.

The chain uses TRBV3-1 (or the pseudogene TRBV3-2) and TRBJ1-3; D is undetermined. Germline V lookup: CDR1 LGHDT, CDR2 YNNKEL (reference sequence). The V end was cut by 1 base, the J end by 6 bases, with 10 bases between. The CDR3 runs 14 residues. The chain's CDR3 is CASSQASGKNTIYF. CDR3 bases: TGTGCCAGCAGCCAAGCTTCGGGTAAAAACACCATATATTTT.

The V and J genes are TRBV19 and TRBJ2-1; the D gene is possibly TRBD1 (5 bases). The ends were cut back, 11 bases at V and 3 bases at J, with 14 bases in the middle. The germline gives CDR1 LNHDA, CDR2 SQIVND (reference sequence). The CDR3 has 13 amino acids. CDR3 sequence: CAVQGLSYNEQFF. The DNA for the CDR3 is TGTGCCGTCCAGGGTCTTAGCTACAATGAGCAGTTCTTC.

The chain employs TRBV10-1 and TRBJ2-3, with 10 bases that match TRBD1. The CDR3 contains 15 residues. Germline CDR1 reads WNHNN; CDR2 reads SYGVQD (reference sequence). V was clipped by 2 bases and J by 6 bases; unmatched bases: 5. CDR3 amino acids: CASSEGDRGPDTQYF. CDR3 nucleotide sequence: TGCGCCAGCAGTGAGGGGGACAGGGGACCGGATACGCAGTATTTT.